The 15 T cell receptor beta chains in this list originate from one sample, sequenced in a study of identical twins. TCRdb reprocessed the 5' RACE reads with MiXCR, giving one entry per CDR3 protein. Here the sample spans fewer than 900,000 distinct CDR3 sequences, about 20% being singletons. This same sample was also taken into another study, of T cells expressing NK-cell markers.

Source material: PBMCs. Receptor source: a woman aged 18 to 35 in good health.

This chain connects TRBV29-1 to TRBJ1-1, with D perhaps matching TRBD1 (6 bases). This CDR3 spans 13 amino acids. V shed 4 bases and J shed 4 bases, with 13 bases lying between them. Germline CDR1 and CDR2: SQVTM and ANQGSEA. CDR3 nucleotides: TGCAGCGTTGTCGTGGGGGCTACCACTGAAGCTTTCTTT. Amino acid sequence: CSVVVGATTEAFF.

The V and J genes are TRBV4-3 and TRBJ1-1; D remains ambiguous. This CDR3 region has 13 residues. From germline, CDR1 is LGHNA and CDR2 YSLEER. Trimming shortened V by 0 bases and J by 7 bases, and 9 bases separated the two germline ends. DNA of the CDR3: TGCGCCAGCAGCCAAGATTGGAGAAGTGAAGCTTTCTTT. The encoded protein is CASSQDWRSEAFF.

This clonotype was seen only a few times. Here the CDR3 DNA reads TGTGCCAGCAGCTTACCGGGGGGGCCACTGGCCAAAAACATTCAGTACTTC. Translated: CASSLPGGPLAKNIQYF. The chain joins TRBV7-2 to TRBJ2-4, with 8 bases that match TRBD2. Germline trimming cut 2 bases from V and 1 base from J; bases unmatched to any gene: 7. The CDR3 has 17 residues. Per germline, CDR1 SGHTA and CDR2 FQGNSA.

The rearrangement joins TRBV15 to TRBJ2-7; D may be TRBD1 or TRBD2 (6 bases each). Trimming removed 0 bases from V and 3 bases from J, with 12 bases in between. The CDR3 totals 15 residues. The V gene's germline CDR1 is LNHNV and CDR2 YYDKDF (reference sequence). This CDR3 reads CATSRDGGPFYEQYF. CDR3 coding DNA: TGTGCCACCAGCAGAGATGGGGGGCCCTTCTACGAGCAGTACTTC.

CDR3 nucleotide sequence: TGTGCCTGGAGTGAAGGCTATGGCTACACCTTC. Residues: CAWSEGYGYTF. The chain carries TRBV30 and TRBJ1-2; D remains unclear. Germline V gives CDR1 GTSNPN, CDR2 SVGIG (reference sequence). The V end lost 1 base, the J end lost 4 bases, and 4 bases lay between the germline ends. The CDR3 runs to 11 residues. The full variable domain, with the rest looked up from reference TRBV30 and TRBJ1-2, is SQTIHQWPATLVQPVGSPLSLECTVEGTSNPNLYWYRQAAGRGLQLLFYSVGIGQISSEVPQNLSASRPQDRQFILSSKKLLLSDSGFYLCAWSEGYGYTFGSGTRLTVV.

This clonotype was seen more than once but under ten times. V gene TRBV6-1 combines with J gene TRBJ2-2; no firm D call. Germline V lookup: CDR1 MNHNS, CDR2 SASEGT. Between the trimmed V and J ends, which lost 4 bases and 7 bases, there was a span of 19 bases. This CDR3 comprises 16 residues. CDR3 in amino acids: CASSVDRWGENGELFF. In DNA, the CDR3 is TGTGCCAGCAGTGTGGACCGTTGGGGTGAGAACGGGGAGCTGTTTTTT.

CDR3 nucleotides: TGCGCCGCCCAAAGGAACGGGGGCGCAGATACGCAGTATTTT. This translates into CAAQRNGGADTQYF. The chain couples TRBV5-1 to TRBJ2-3; either TRBD1 or TRBD2 may fit D (6 bases each). The CDR3 has 14 residues. V lost 10 bases and J 4 bases, leaving 19 bases between the germline ends. The V gene's germline CDR1 is SGHRS and CDR2 YFSETQ.

The J gene is TRBJ2-3, the V gene TRBV4-1, with D perhaps assigned TRBD1 or TRBD2 (6 bases each). The germline V and J ends were trimmed by 0 bases and 2 bases, with 18 bases remaining between them. Germline V gene data show CDR1 as MGHRA and CDR2 as YSYEKL. The CDR3 loop spans 18 amino acids. In nucleotides, the CDR3 is TGCGCCAGCAGCCAAGAACCCACGGGGGCCCTCCCCACAGATACGCAGTATTTT. Its protein product is CASSQEPTGALPTDTQYF.

The V gene is TRBV25-1, the J gene TRBJ2-2; 9 positions match TRBD1. The CDR3 spans 15 residues. Germline CDR1 is MGHDK and CDR2 is SYGVNS. The trim removed 6 bases at V and 6 bases at J, leaving 8 bases unmatched. In nucleotides, the CDR3 is TGTGCCAGCAGAGTACAGGGGGCGCATGCCGGGGAGCTGTTTTTT. It specifies CASRVQGAHAGELFF.

The sample holds a few counts of this clonotype. V usage is TRBV10-3 and J usage is TRBJ1-6; 7 nucleotides match TRBD1. CDR1 is ENHRY and CDR2 is SYGVKD in the germline V gene. The CDR3 is 14 amino acids. Germline trimming cut 6 bases from V and 7 bases from J; bases unmatched to any gene: 6. This CDR3 is CAIRSQGGNSPLHF. The CDR3 coding sequence is TGTGCCATCAGATCCCAGGGGGGGAATTCACCCCTCCACTTT.

This clonotype was picked up a small number of times. This rearrangement joins TRBV5-1 to TRBJ2-1; D is perhaps TRBD1 or TRBD2 (5 bases each). Germline values: CDR1 SGHRS, CDR2 YFSETQ. V gave up 5 bases and J gave up 6 bases, with 15 bases separating them. The CDR3 runs 14 residues. This CDR3 reads CASRSGPSPNEQFF. CDR3 nucleotides: TGCGCCAGCAGATCGGGGCCCTCCCCCAATGAGCAGTTCTTC.

V usage is TRBV24-1 and J usage is TRBJ2-1; TRBD2 matches at 8 bases. The junction had 7 bases not matched to a gene; V was cut back by 3 bases and J by 1 base. This CDR3 is built from 17 residues. From germline, CDR1 is KGHDR and CDR2 SFDVKD. The CDR3: CATSDGAGVRSYNEQFF. The CDR3 DNA reads as TGTGCCACCAGTGATGGAGCGGGAGTAAGGTCCTACAATGAGCAGTTCTTC.

The rearrangement links TRBV9 to TRBJ2-3, with 7 positions matching TRBD2. Germline CDR1 and CDR2: SGDLS and YYNGEE. The CDR3 extends over 15 amino acids. V was pared by 0 bases and J by 6 bases, with 7 bases of the junction left unmatched. CDR3 protein: CASSVELAEGDTQYF. The CDR3 coding sequence is TGTGCCAGCAGCGTAGAGCTAGCGGAGGGGGATACGCAGTATTTT.

This clonotype was picked up a small number of times. The chain couples TRBV20-1 to TRBJ1-2; 12 bases are a match to TRBD1. The CDR3 has 12 amino acids. The germline CDR1 and CDR2 sequences are DFQATT and SNEGSKA (reference sequence). In DNA, the CDR3 is TGCAGCGGGACAGGGGGCCCCTATGGCTACACCTTC. It codes for CSGTGGPYGYTF.

V and J are TRBV20-1 and TRBJ2-1; possible D gene TRBD2, 5 bases. V was trimmed by 7 bases and J by 0 bases, leaving 10 bases between them. The CDR3 runs to 13 residues. Germline V gene sequence: CDR1 DFQATT, CDR2 SNEGSKA (reference sequence). This CDR3 reads CSVRRLSYNEQFF. The CDR3 DNA sequence: TGCAGTGTGAGGAGGCTCTCCTACAATGAGCAGTTCTTC.